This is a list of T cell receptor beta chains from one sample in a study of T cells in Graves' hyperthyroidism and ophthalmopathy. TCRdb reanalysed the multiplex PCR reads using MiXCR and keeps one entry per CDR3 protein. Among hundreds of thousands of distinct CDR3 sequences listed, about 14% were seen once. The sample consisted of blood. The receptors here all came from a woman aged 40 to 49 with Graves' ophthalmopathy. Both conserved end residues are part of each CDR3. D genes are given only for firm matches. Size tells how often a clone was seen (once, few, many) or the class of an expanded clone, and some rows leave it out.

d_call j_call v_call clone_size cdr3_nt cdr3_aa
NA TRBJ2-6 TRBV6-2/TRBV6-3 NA TGTGCCAGCAGTTACCAAGAGGGCTCTGGGGCCAACGTCCTGACTTTC CASSYQEGSGANVLTF
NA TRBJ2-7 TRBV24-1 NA TGTGCCACCAGGGCCTGGGGGCTCAACGAGCAGTACTTC CATRAWGLNEQYF
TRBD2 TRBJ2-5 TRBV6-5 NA TGTGCCAGCAGTTACTCGATAGCGGGAGATCAAGAGACCCAGTACTTC CASSYSIAGDQETQYF
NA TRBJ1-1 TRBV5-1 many TGCGCCAGCAGCTTTGGGCAGGGACATACTGAAGCTTTCTTT CASSFGQGHTEAFF
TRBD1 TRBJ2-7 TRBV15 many TGTGCCACCAGCAGAGGGACAGGGGGCACCTACGAGCAGTACTTC CATSRGTGGTYEQYF
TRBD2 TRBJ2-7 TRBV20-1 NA TGCAGTGCTAGACCAACTAGCGGGAGACGGGGGCAGTACTTC CSARPTSGRRGQYF
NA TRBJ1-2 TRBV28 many TGTGCCAGCAGTTTAGTGCAGGGGCTAGGGGAGGGCTATGGCTACACCTTC CASSLVQGLGEGYGYTF
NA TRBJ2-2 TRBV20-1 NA TGCAGTGCTAGAGATAAGGGCCATTCGAACACCGGGGAGCTGTTTTTT CSARDKGHSNTGELFF
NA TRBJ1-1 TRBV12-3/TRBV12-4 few TGTGCCAGCAGTTTATTGGGCACAGGCCACACTGAAGCTTTCTTT CASSLLGTGHTEAFF
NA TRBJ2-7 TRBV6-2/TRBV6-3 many TGTGCCAGCAGTTCGAGCGGCCACGAGCAGTACTTC CASSSSGHEQYF
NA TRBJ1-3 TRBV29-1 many TGCAGCGTTGAACCGCTACGAGGGAATAGGGACACCATATATTTT CSVEPLRGNRDTIYF
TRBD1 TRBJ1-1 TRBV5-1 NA TGCGCCAGCAGCTTGGCCAGAGGGGGCGGCACTGAAGCTTTCTTT CASSLARGGGTEAFF
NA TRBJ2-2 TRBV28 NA TGTGCCACCTCTAAGGGGGGGAACACCGGGGAGCTGTTTTTT CATSKGGNTGELFF
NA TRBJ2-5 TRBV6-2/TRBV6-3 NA TGTGCCAGCAGGATTCCCGACAGAATGCAAGAGACCCAGTACTTC CASRIPDRMQETQYF
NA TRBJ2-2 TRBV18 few TGTGCCAGCTCACCACTGGAGACGGTGAACACCGGGGAGCTGTTTTTT CASSPLETVNTGELFF
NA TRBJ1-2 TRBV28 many TGTGCCAGCCATACCTCGGGCAGTACTAACTATGGCTACACCTTC CASHTSGSTNYGYTF
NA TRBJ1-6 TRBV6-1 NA TGTGCCAGCGGGTGGGGGAGGCCCCTCCACTTT CASGWGRPLHF
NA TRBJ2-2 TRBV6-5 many TGTGCCAGCAGTTACTCTTTCGGGGACGTTGCCCCTGGGGAGCTGTTTTTT CASSYSFGDVAPGELFF
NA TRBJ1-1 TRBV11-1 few TGTGCCAGCAGCCCGATTACGGACTCCACGGGACATATGAACACTGAAGCTTTCTTT CASSPITDSTGHMNTEAFF
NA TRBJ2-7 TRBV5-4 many TGTGCCAGCAACCAAGGGACTGATCCCTACGAGCAGTACTTC CASNQGTDPYEQYF
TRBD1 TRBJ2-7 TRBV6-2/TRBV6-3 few TGTGCCAGCAGTTCTAGTCCCGGGACAGGGTCCTACGAGCAGTACTTC CASSSSPGTGSYEQYF
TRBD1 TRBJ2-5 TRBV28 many TGTGCCAGCAGCGGGACAGTCGTGGAGACCCAGTACTTC CASSGTVVETQYF
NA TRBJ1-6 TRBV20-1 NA TGCAGTGCTAGTCCCCGGGGTGGATATAATTCACCCCTCCACTTT CSASPRGGYNSPLHF